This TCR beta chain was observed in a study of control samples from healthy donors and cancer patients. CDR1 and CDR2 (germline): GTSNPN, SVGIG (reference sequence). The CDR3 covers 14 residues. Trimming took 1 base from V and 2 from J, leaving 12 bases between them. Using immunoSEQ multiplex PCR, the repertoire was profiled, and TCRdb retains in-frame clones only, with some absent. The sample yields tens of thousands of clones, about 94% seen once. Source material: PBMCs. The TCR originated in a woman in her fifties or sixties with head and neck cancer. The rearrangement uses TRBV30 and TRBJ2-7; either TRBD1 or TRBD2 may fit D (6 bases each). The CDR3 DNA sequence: TGTGCCTGGAGTGGGGGGGCAGGGCCCTACGAGCAGTACTTC. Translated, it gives CAWSGGAGPYEQYF.